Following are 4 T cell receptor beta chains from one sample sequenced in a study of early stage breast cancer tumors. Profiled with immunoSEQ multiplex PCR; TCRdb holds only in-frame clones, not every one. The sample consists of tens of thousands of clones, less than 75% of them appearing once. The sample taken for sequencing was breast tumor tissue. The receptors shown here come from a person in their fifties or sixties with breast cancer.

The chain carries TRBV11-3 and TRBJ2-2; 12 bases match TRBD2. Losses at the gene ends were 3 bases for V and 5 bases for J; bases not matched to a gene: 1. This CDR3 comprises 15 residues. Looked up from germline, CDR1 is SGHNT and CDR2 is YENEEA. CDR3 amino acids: CASSLGLAGTGELFF. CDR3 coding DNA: TGTGCCAGCAGCTTGGGACTAGCGGGTACCGGGGAGCTGTTTTTT.

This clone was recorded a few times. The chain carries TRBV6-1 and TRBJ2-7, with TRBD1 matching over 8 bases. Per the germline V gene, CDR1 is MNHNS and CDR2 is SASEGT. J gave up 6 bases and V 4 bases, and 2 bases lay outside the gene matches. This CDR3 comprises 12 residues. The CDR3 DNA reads TGTGCCAGCAGTGGAACAGGGGGCGAGCAGTACTTC. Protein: CASSGTGGEQYF.

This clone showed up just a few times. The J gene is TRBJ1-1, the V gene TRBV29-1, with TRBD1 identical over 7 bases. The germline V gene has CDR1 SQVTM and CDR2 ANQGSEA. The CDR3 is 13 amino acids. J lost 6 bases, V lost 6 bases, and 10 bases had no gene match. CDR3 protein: CSVVTGPSAEAFF. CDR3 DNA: TGCAGCGTCGTGACAGGGCCAAGCGCTGAAGCTTTCTTT.

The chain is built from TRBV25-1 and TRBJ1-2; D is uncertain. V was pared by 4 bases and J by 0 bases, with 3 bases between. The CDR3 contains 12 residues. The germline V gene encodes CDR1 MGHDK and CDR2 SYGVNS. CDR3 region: CASSGPNYGYTF. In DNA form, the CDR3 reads TGTGCCAGCAGTGGGCCTAACTATGGCTACACCTTC.